The rows below give T cell receptor beta chains drawn from one sample of a study of T cell changes during pregnancy in multiple sclerosis. Sequencing used immunoSEQ multiplex PCR; TCRdb keeps in-frame clones, though not all of them. The sample records over 60,000 clones, 89% being singletons. This specimen consisted of peripheral blood, obtained in the first trimester of pregnancy. The receptors were gathered from a female donor with multiple sclerosis, enrolled in a pregnancy study. Each CDR3 is given with its conserved first and last residue. A D gene is named only where the DNA matches it firmly. Clone size is not always given. Where it is, it says once, few, many or a class for expanded clones.

. | TRBJ2-7 | . | TRBV19 | CASSIRGILDEQYF | TGTGCCAGTAGTATCAGGGGTATATTGGACGAGCAGTACTTC
. | TRBJ1-4 | TRBD1 | TRBV4-2 | CASSQGEGTGAEKLFF | TGTGCCAGCAGCCAAGGAGAAGGGACAGGGGCTGAAAAACTGTTTTTT
. | TRBJ2-5 | TRBD2 | TRBV5-4 | CASTLDSGGAETQYF | TGTGCCAGCACACTAGATAGCGGGGGGGCGGAGACCCAGTACTTC
. | TRBJ1-3 | . | TRBV4-3 | CASSQFRVSSGNTIYF | TGCGCCAGCAGCCAATTCAGGGTGAGCTCTGGAAACACCATATATTTT
. | TRBJ2-1 | TRBD2 | TRBV11-3 | CASSLEQGGTSVNNEQFF | TGTGCCAGCAGCTTAGAGCAGGGGGGGACTAGCGTTAACAATGAGCAGTTCTTC
. | TRBJ1-4 | . | TRBV10-3 | CAISESEGLGEKLFF | TGTGCCATCAGTGAGTCGGAGGGGCTCGGTGAAAAACTGTTTTTT
. | TRBJ1-2 | TRBD1 | TRBV6-1 | CASSETGVEGYTF | TGTGCCAGCAGTGAAACAGGGGTTGAAGGCTACACCTTC
. | TRBJ2-2 | TRBD2 | TRBV18 | CASSPSGGRVTGELFF | TGTGCCAGCTCACCATCGGGGGGGCGTGTCACCGGGGAGCTGTTTTTT
. | TRBJ1-3 | . | TRBV30 | CAWSKIGGRRNTIYF | TGTGCCTGGAGTAAAATCGGGGGGCGGAGAAACACCATATATTTT
few | TRBJ1-2 | . | TRBV10-3 | CAISPNPQNAMAF | TGTGCCATCAGCCCAAACCCCCAGAATGCAATGGCCTTC
. | TRBJ1-3 | . | TRBV10-3 | CAISVVSGHISGNTIYF | TGTGCCATCAGTGTCGTTTCGGGACACATCTCTGGAAACACCATATATTTT
. | TRBJ2-7 | TRBD2 | TRBV9 | CASSGSGGATSYEQYF | TGTGCCAGCAGTGGTAGCGGGGGGGCCACTTCTTACGAGCAGTACTTC
. | TRBJ1-2 | . | TRBV6-5 | CASRDTGPGYTF | TGTGCCAGCAGGGACACCGGGCCCGGCTACACCTTC
. | TRBJ2-7 | . | TRBV7-2 | CASSPAYEQYF | TGTGCCAGCAGCCCCGCCTACGAGCAGTACTTC
. | TRBJ2-1 | TRBD2 | TRBV4-2 | CASSQDVVSSGVYNEQFF | TGTGCCAGCAGCCAAGATGTCGTGAGTAGCGGGGTCTACAATGAGCAGTTCTTC
. | TRBJ2-7 | . | TRBV5-1 | CASSLGGSAYEQYF | TGCGCCAGCAGCTTGGGGGGCTCCGCCTACGAGCAGTACTTC
. | TRBJ2-5 | . | TRBV5-1 | CASSLAGRGIQTQYF | TGCGCCAGCAGCTTGGCCGGGCGGGGAATTCAGACCCAGTACTTC
. | TRBJ1-2 | . | TRBV9 | CASSPQSIIAAGGYTF | TGTGCCAGCAGCCCCCAGTCAATCATCGCAGCGGGTGGCTACACCTTC
. | TRBJ2-3 | TRBD2 | TRBV5-1 | CASSLTSGADTDTQYF | TGCGCCAGCAGCTTGACTAGCGGGGCCGACACAGATACGCAGTATTTT
. | TRBJ2-6 | . | TRBV29-1 | CSVEQTGANVLTF | TGCAGCGTGGAACAAACTGGGGCCAACGTCCTGACTTTC
once | TRBJ1-5 | . | TRBV7-2 | CASSLGPGGNQPQHF | TGTGCCAGCAGCTTAGGCCCCGGGGGAAATCAGCCCCAGCATTTT
. | TRBJ1-1 | TRBD1 | TRBV30 | CACHRGGGTEAFF | TGTGCCTGTCACAGGGGAGGTGGCACTGAAGCTTTCTTT
. | TRBJ1-2 | TRBD1 | TRBV4-1 | CASSFTTGWYGYTF | TGCGCCAGCAGCTTCACGACAGGGTGGTATGGCTACACCTTC
. | TRBJ2-3 | . | TRBV5-6 | CASSLLIPVTDTQYF | TGTGCCAGCAGCTTGTTGATTCCGGTCACAGATACGCAGTATTTT
few | TRBJ1-6 | TRBD1 | TRBV7-3 | CASRDREGSPLHF | TGTGCCAGCAGGGACAGGGAGGGATCACCCCTCCACTTT
once | TRBJ1-1 | . | TRBV7-3 | CASSPGLGSPAREAFF | TGTGCCAGCAGCCCCGGACTCGGGTCGCCGGCGAGAGAAGCTTTCTTT
. | TRBJ2-5 | TRBD2 | TRBV9 | CASSVDTSGYQETQYF | TGTGCCAGCAGCGTAGATACTAGCGGATACCAAGAGACCCAGTACTTC
. | TRBJ1-4 | . | TRBV5-1 | CASSSQGTNEKLFF | TGCGCCAGCAGCTCACAGGGTACTAATGAAAAACTGTTTTTT